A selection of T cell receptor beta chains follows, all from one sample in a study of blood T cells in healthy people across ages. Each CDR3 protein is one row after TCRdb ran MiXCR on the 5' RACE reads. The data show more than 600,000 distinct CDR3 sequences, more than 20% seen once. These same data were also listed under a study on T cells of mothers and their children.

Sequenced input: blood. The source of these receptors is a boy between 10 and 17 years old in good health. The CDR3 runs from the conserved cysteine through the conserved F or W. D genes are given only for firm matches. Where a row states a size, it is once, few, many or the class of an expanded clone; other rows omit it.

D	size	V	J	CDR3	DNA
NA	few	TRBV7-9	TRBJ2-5	CASSPAGTGETQYF	TGTGCCAGCAGCCCCGCCGGGACCGGGGAGACCCAGTACTTC
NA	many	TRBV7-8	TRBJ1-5	CASRQDRGSNQPQHF	TGTGCCAGCAGACAAGATCGGGGGAGCAATCAGCCCCAGCATTTT
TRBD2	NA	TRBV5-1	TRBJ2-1	CASKRTSGNYNEQFF	TGCGCCAGCAAGAGGACTAGCGGGAACTACAATGAGCAGTTCTTC
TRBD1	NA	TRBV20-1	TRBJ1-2	CSARDSFGTGGVRGYTF	TGCAGTGCTAGAGACTCGTTTGGGACAGGGGGAGTTCGGGGCTACACCTTC
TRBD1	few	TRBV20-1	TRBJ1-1	CSAGGQAEAFF	TGCAGTGCTGGAGGACAGGCTGAAGCTTTCTTT
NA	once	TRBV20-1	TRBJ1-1	CSARQGRTEAFF	TGCAGTGCTAGGCAGGGTAGGACTGAAGCTTTCTTT
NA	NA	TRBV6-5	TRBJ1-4	CASSRGNEKLFF	TGTGCCAGCAGCCGAGGCAATGAAAAACTGTTTTTT
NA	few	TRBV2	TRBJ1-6	CASSVGRGNSPLHF	TGTGCCAGCAGTGTTGGACGGGGAAATTCACCCCTCCACTTT
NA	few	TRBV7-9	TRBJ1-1	CASSFRSLPAFF	TGTGCCAGCAGCTTTAGGTCCCTGCCAGCTTTCTTT
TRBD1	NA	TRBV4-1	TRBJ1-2	CASSQEGQGSDGYTF	TGCGCCAGCAGCCAAGAGGGACAGGGTTCCGATGGCTACACCTTC
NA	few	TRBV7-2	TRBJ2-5	CASSRRQTQETQYF	TGTGCCAGCAGTCGGAGACAGACCCAAGAGACCCAGTACTTC
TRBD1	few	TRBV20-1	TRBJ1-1	CSAKDREVMNTEAFF	TGCAGTGCCAAGGACAGGGAGGTAATGAACACTGAAGCTTTCTTT
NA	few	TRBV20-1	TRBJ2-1	CSASLDSSSYNEQFF	TGCAGTGCTTCCTTGGACTCTAGCTCCTACAATGAGCAGTTCTTC
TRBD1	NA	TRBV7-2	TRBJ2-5	CASSSKDRREPQYF	TGTGCCAGCAGCTCAAAGGACAGGAGAGAACCCCAGTACTTC
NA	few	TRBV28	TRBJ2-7	CASSSQGNNEQYF	TGTGCCAGCAGTTCACAGGGTAATAACGAGCAGTACTTC
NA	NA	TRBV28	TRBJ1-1	CASSTPTGGRTEAFF	TGTGCCAGCAGTACGCCGACAGGAGGGAGGACTGAAGCTTTCTTT
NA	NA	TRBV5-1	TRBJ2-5	CASRLGQETQYF	TGCGCCAGCAGGTTAGGGCAAGAGACCCAGTACTTC
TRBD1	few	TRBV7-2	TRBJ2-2	CASSLVTGAAFPGELFF	TGTGCCAGCAGCTTAGTCACAGGGGCCGCCTTTCCCGGGGAGCTGTTTTTT
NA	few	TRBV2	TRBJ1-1	CASSEIPSTGTEAFF	TGTGCCAGCAGTGAAATCCCCTCAACGGGCACTGAAGCTTTCTTT
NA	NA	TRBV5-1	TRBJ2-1	CASSLAGGAYRISSYNEQFF	TGCGCCAGCAGCTTGGCCGGCGGGGCCTACCGGATAAGCTCCTACAATGAGCAGTTCTTC
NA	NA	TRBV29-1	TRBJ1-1	CSVASDRLGTEAFF	TGCAGCGTTGCTAGCGACAGGTTGGGGACTGAAGCTTTCTTT
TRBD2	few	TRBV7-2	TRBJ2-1	CASSLLAGVINEQFF	TGTGCCAGCAGCTTATTAGCGGGAGTGATCAATGAGCAGTTCTTC
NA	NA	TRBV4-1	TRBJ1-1	CASSQGGLNTEASF	TGCGCCAGCAGCCAAGGTGGGCTGAACACTGAAGCTTCCTTT
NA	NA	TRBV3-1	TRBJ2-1	CASRDDLAPNEQFF	TGTGCCAGCAGGGACGATCTAGCGCCCAATGAGCAGTTCTTC
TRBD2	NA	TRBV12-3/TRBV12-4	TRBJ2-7	CASSFCCGSSYEQYF	TGTGCCAGCAGTTTCTGTTGCGGGAGCTCCTACGAGCAGTACTTC
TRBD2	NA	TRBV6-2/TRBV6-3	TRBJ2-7	CASSYSISGTSGKSSEQYF	TGTGCCAGCAGTTACTCGATATCCGGGACTAGCGGGAAATCAAGCGAGCAGTACTTC
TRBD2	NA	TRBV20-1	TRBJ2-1	CSARPLTSASSYNEQFF	TGCAGTGCTAGACCCCTGACTAGCGCGAGCTCCTACAATGAGCAGTTCTTC
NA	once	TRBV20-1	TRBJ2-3	CSARDWGLGTDTQYF	TGCAGTGCTAGAGATTGGGGTCTCGGCACAGATACGCAGTATTTT
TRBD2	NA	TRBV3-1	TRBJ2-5	CASSQERIGLAVPQETQYF	TGTGCCAGCAGCCAGGAGCGGATCGGACTAGCGGTACCCCAAGAGACCCAGTACTTC
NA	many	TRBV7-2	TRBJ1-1	CASSSLGYTEAFF	TGTGCCAGCAGCAGCTTGGGTTACACTGAAGCTTTCTTT
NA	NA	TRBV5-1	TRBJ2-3	CASSGSRGFGDTQYF	TGCGCCAGCAGCGGCTCTAGGGGTTTTGGAGATACGCAGTATTTT
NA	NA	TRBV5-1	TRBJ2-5	CASRHRGGEQETQYF	TGCGCCAGCCGCCACAGGGGGGGGGAACAAGAGACCCAGTACTTC
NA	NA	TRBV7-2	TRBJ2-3	CASSSDYTDTQYF	TGTGCCAGCAGCTCCGACTACACAGATACGCAGTATTTT
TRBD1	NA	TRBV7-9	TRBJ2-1	CASSFKGTGVDEQFF	TGTGCCAGCAGCTTCAAAGGGACAGGGGTGGATGAGCAGTTCTTC
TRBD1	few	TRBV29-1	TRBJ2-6	CSVRQGSLGGANVLTF	TGCAGCGTTCGACAGGGATCTTTGGGTGGGGCCAACGTCCTGACTTTC
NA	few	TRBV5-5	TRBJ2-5	CASSLGAGAEETQYF	TGTGCCAGCAGCTTGGGGGCAGGGGCAGAAGAGACCCAGTACTTC
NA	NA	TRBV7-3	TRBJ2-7	CASSLSGLVSEQYF	TGTGCCAGCAGCTTAAGCGGGCTAGTCTCCGAGCAGTACTTC
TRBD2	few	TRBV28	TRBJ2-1	CASIIAGASYNEQFF	TGTGCCAGCATCATAGCGGGAGCGTCCTACAATGAGCAGTTCTTC
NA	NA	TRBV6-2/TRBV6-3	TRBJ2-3	CASTSLFRTADTQYF	TGTGCCAGCACCTCATTGTTCAGGACAGCTGATACGCAGTATTTT
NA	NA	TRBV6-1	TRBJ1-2	CASIRDANYGYTF	TGTGCCAGCATCCGGGATGCTAACTATGGCTACACCTTC
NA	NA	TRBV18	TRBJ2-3	CASSPYGQSTDTQYF	TGTGCCAGCTCACCATACGGTCAGTCCACAGATACGCAGTATTTT
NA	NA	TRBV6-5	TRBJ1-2	CASSYLGDGYTF	TGTGCCAGCAGTTATCTGGGGGATGGCTACACCTTC
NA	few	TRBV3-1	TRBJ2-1	CASLGGNEQFF	TGTGCCAGTTTAGGTGGCAATGAGCAGTTCTTC
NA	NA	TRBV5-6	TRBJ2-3	CASSLWGTLKGDTQYF	TGTGCCAGCAGCTTGTGGGGGACATTAAAAGGGGATACGCAGTATTTT
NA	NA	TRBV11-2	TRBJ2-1	CASSLEPGQNYNEQFF	TGTGCCAGCAGCTTAGAACCCGGACAAAACTACAATGAGCAGTTCTTC
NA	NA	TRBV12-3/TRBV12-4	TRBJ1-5	CASNFGGNNQPQHF	TGTGCCAGCAATTTCGGAGGGAACAATCAGCCCCAGCATTTT
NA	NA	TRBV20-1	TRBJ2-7	CSAGQWGYAPEQYF	TGCAGTGCTGGCCAATGGGGGTACGCCCCAGAGCAGTACTTC
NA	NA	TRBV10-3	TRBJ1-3	CAISASSLPGNTIYF	TGTGCCATCAGTGCCTCCAGCCTGCCCGGAAACACCATATATTTT
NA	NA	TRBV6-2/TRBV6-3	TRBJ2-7	CASSSSEYEQYF	TGTGCCAGCAGCTCCTCGGAATACGAGCAGTACTTC
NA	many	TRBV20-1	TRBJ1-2	CSARDLGLRGYGYTF	TGCAGTGCTAGAGATCTGGGGTTGAGGGGCTATGGCTACACCTTC
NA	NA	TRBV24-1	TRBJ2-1	CATSDHRGGGYNEQFF	TGTGCCACCAGTGACCACAGGGGAGGGGGCTACAATGAGCAGTTCTTC
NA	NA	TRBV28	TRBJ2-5	CASSLIREVEETQYF	TGTGCCAGCAGTTTAATAAGGGAGGTGGAAGAGACCCAGTACTTC
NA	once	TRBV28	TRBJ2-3	CASSGPSTDTQYF	TGTGCCAGCAGTGGTCCGAGCACAGATACGCAGTATTTT
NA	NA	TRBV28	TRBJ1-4	CASSPPALGEKLFF	TGTGCCAGCAGTCCCCCGGCATTGGGTGAAAAACTGTTTTTT